This entry lists 27 T cell receptor beta chains sequenced from one sample in a study of T-cell reconstitution after alpha-beta-depleted transplantation in children. Unique molecular identifiers were incorporated into the prepared TCRbeta library. One entry per CDR3 protein results from TCRdb running MiXCR on the PCR reads. Here the sample spans some 300,000 distinct CDR3 sequences, around 10% being singletons. The material sequenced was PBMCs from the stem cell graft donor, taken from the stem cell graft. These receptors all come from a human donor who donated a stem cell graft to a child with acute lymphoblastic leukemia.

The gene calls are TRBV2 and TRBJ1-1; D uncertain. The germline gives CDR1 SNHLY, CDR2 FYNNEI. CDR3 length: 13 amino acids. The V and J ends lost 3 bases and 1 base respectively, with 6 bases between them. The CDR3 region is CASSEATNTEAFF. The DNA for the CDR3 is TGTGCCAGCAGTGAGGCCACGAACACTGAAGCTTTCTTT.

This chain uses TRBV12-3 or TRBV12-4 with TRBJ2-3, with TRBD2 matching over 10 bases. Losses at the gene ends were 7 bases for V and 4 bases for J; bases not matched to a gene: 5. CDR3 size: 14 residues. This chain's CDR3 is CASKTSGIPDTQYF. CDR3 DNA: TGTGCCAGCAAAACTAGCGGGATACCAGATACGCAGTATTTT.

This clonotype was counted only a few times. V gene TRBV6-5 combines with J gene TRBJ1-1; unclear D gene. Germline V gives CDR1 MNHEY, CDR2 SVGAGI. The CDR3 has 13 residues. V was clipped by 0 bases and J by 7 bases, with 9 bases between them. As DNA, the CDR3 is TGTGCCAGCAGTTACTCTAATTTGGATGAAGCTTTCTTT. Translating gives CASSYSNLDEAFF.

The V call is TRBV7-9, the J call TRBJ1-2, with TRBD1 matching 12 bases. CDR3 length: 13 residues. Germline CDR1 SEHNR, CDR2 FQNEAQ (reference sequence). With 8 bases clipped from V and 4 bases from J, the junction kept 2 bases outside the gene matches. The CDR3 bases are TGTGCCAGCGGGACAGGGGGCAGCTATGGCTACACCTTC. It yields the protein CASGTGGSYGYTF.

This clonotype was observed a handful of times. The chain has TRBV7-9 and TRBJ2-1; 13 positions match TRBD2. With V trimmed by 5 bases and J by 2 bases, 6 bases remained unmatched. CDR3 size: 17 residues. CDR1 is SEHNR, CDR2 FQNEAQ, per germline (reference sequence). The CDR3 region is CASSIRLAGGTYNEQFF. DNA of the CDR3: TGTGCCAGCAGCATCCGACTAGCGGGAGGCACCTACAATGAGCAGTTCTTC.

This chain connects TRBV15 to TRBJ2-2, with D unresolved. The CDR3 has 18 amino acids. Trimming shortened V by 2 bases and J by 2 bases, and 18 bases separated the two germline ends. Germline CDR1 and CDR2: LNHNV and YYDKDF (reference sequence). The CDR3 DNA sequence: TGTGCCACCAGCAGACCCGATGGCCCCTTGGTCAACACCGGGGAGCTGTTTTTT. Protein: CATSRPDGPLVNTGELFF.

The V call is TRBV7-2, the J call TRBJ2-7; the D gene is possibly TRBD2 (7 bases). CDR3 length: 17 amino acids. Deletions cut 4 bases from V and 6 bases from J, with 25 bases between. The germline V gene has CDR1 SGHTA and CDR2 FQGNSA. The CDR3 region has the DNA TGTGCCAGCAGCTACACTAGGGGGGCGGGGGCGCAAGGCGAGCAGTACTTC. Amino acid sequence: CASSYTRGAGAQGEQYF.

At least ten counts were recorded for this clonotype. V usage is TRBV6-5 and J usage is TRBJ1-1, with D hard to call. Germline lookup yields CDR1 MNHEY and CDR2 SVGAGI. Trimming took off 5 bases at V and 8 bases at J, with 12 bases between the two ends. This CDR3 comprises 12 residues. The CDR3 sequence is CASSRGLGEAFF. The CDR3, as DNA: TGTGCCAGCAGTCGTGGACTGGGGGAAGCTTTCTTT.

This clonotype was picked up a small number of times. V and J are TRBV9 and TRBJ2-5, with TRBD1 matching 10 bases. This CDR3 is 15 amino acids long. Germline V gives CDR1 SGDLS, CDR2 YYNGEE. Trimming at V came to 3 bases and at J to 5 bases, leaving 7 bases not matched to a gene. Here the CDR3 reads CASSARQGAGETQYF. CDR3 nucleotides: TGTGCCAGCAGCGCCCGACAGGGGGCCGGGGAGACCCAGTACTTC. The entire variable domain, with the rest obtained from reference TRBV9 and TRBJ2-5, is as follows: DSGVTQTPKHLITATGQRVTLRCSPRSGDLSVYWYQQSLDQGLQFLIQYYNGEERAKGNILERFSAQQFPDLHSELNLSSLELGDSALYFCASSARQGAGETQYFGPGTRLLVL.

This clonotype was observed a few times. The V gene is TRBV20-1, the J gene TRBJ2-1; 15 nucleotides align to TRBD2. The CDR3 totals 16 residues. CDR1 and CDR2 (germline): DFQATT, SNEGSKA (reference sequence). The trim removed 3 bases at V and 4 bases at J, leaving 4 bases unmatched. Written as DNA, the CDR3 is TGCAGTGCTAGGGGGACTAGCGGGAGGACTTACAATGAGCAGTTCTTC. Translation gives CSARGTSGRTYNEQFF.

This rearrangement joins TRBV7-9 to TRBJ2-7; no clear D. The CDR3 sequence is 14 residues long. V was clipped by 2 bases and J by 0 bases, with 8 bases between them. CDR1 and CDR2 from the germline V gene are SEHNR and FQNEAQ (reference sequence). The CDR3 spells CASSLTRTSYEQYF. The CDR3 coding sequence is TGTGCCAGCAGCTTAACGAGGACCTCCTACGAGCAGTACTTC. Full variable domain (outside the CDR3, taken from reference TRBV7-9 and TRBJ2-7): DTGVSQNPRHKITKRGQNVTFRCDPISEHNRLYWYRQTLGQGPEFLTYFQNEAQLEKSRLLSDRFSAERPKGSFSTLEIQRTEQGDSAMYLCASSLTRTSYEQYFGPGTRLTVT.

The chain employs TRBV29-1 and TRBJ2-1; D is unclear. The CDR3 length is 12 residues. Germline CDR1 is SQVTM and CDR2 is ANQGSEA. V lost 3 bases to trimming and J lost 9 bases, with 12 bases between them. CDR3 in amino acids: CSVDAPTGEQFF. CDR3 in DNA: TGCAGCGTTGACGCACCGACGGGTGAGCAGTTCTTC.

This clonotype was recorded at least ten times. The J gene is TRBJ2-7, the V gene TRBV5-1; D might be TRBD1 or TRBD2, each matching 5 bases. Trimming left V 0 bases short and J 2 bases short, with 9 bases between. CDR1 is SGHRS, CDR2 YFSETQ, per germline. This CDR3 has 14 amino acids. The CDR3 is CASSLDGTPYEQYF. The CDR3 bases are TGCGCCAGCAGCTTGGATGGGACCCCCTACGAGCAGTACTTC.

The table lists this clonotype with many counts. J is TRBJ2-1 and V is TRBV4-1; 10 bases line up with TRBD2. Germline values: CDR1 MGHRA, CDR2 YSYEKL. This CDR3 spans 15 amino acids. The V gene end was trimmed by 3 bases and the J gene end by 6 bases; junction bases not matched to a gene: 5. In DNA, the CDR3 is TGCGCCAGCAGCCAGCTAGCGGGAGACTCCAATGAGCAGTTCTTC. This encodes CASSQLAGDSNEQFF.

V and J are TRBV12-3 or TRBV12-4 and TRBJ2-7; either TRBD1 or TRBD2 may supply D (6 bases each). With 5 bases removed from V and 2 bases from J, the gap between germline ends came to 16 bases. The CDR3 totals 15 residues. The CDR3 DNA is TGTGCCAGCAGTGGGAGGCGGGACATCCCCTACGAGCAGTACTTC. Protein sequence: CASSGRRDIPYEQYF.

The rearrangement joins TRBV7-9 to TRBJ1-2; D unclear. Germline V gene sequence: CDR1 SEHNR, CDR2 FQNEAQ (reference sequence). This CDR3 spans 13 amino acids. Trimming took off 4 bases at V and 4 bases at J, with 10 bases between the two ends. CDR3 nucleotide sequence: TGTGCCAGCAGCTCCCCCAACCTCTATGGCTACACCTTC. Translation: CASSSPNLYGYTF. Filled out from reference TRBV7-9 and TRBJ1-2, the complete variable domain reads DTGVSQNPRHKITKRGQNVTFRCDPISEHNRLYWYRQTLGQGPEFLTYFQNEAQLEKSRLLSDRFSAERPKGSFSTLEIQRTEQGDSAMYLCASSSPNLYGYTFGSGTRLTVV.

This chain links TRBV7-9 with TRBJ1-5, with D maybe TRBD1 (5 bases). The CDR3 length is 17 residues. V gave up 2 bases and J gave up 2 bases, with 16 bases separating them. Germline assignment: CDR1 SEHNR and CDR2 FQNEAQ (reference sequence). The CDR3 region has the DNA TGTGCCAGCAGCTTAAGTCCCTCGGCCAGGGGCAATCAGCCCCAGCATTTT. The encoded protein is CASSLSPSARGNQPQHF.

The gene calls are TRBV4-1 and TRBJ2-5; D unresolved. This CDR3 is 13 amino acids long. Germline-derived CDR1 and CDR2 are MGHRA and YSYEKL. The V gene lost 6 bases and the J gene lost 7 bases, with 15 bases spanning the gap. The CDR3 region is CASSGIKMGTQYF. In DNA form, the CDR3 reads TGCGCCAGCAGTGGTATTAAAATGGGGACCCAGTACTTC.

This clonotype was detected many times. J is TRBJ2-5 and V is TRBV7-2, with 10 bases matching TRBD2. The CDR3 extends over 14 amino acids. Germline V gene data show CDR1 as SGHTA and CDR2 as FQGNSA. The trim removed 3 bases at V and 5 bases at J, leaving 3 bases unmatched. CDR3 nucleotide sequence: TGTGCCAGCAGCTTTAGCGGGAGGACGGAGACCCAGTACTTC. Translating gives CASSFSGRTETQYF.

The chain has TRBV7-2 and TRBJ2-5; 14 bases are a match to TRBD2. V lost 5 bases, J lost 3 bases, and 8 bases stayed unmatched. The CDR3 contains 17 residues. Germline loops: CDR1 SGHTA, CDR2 FQGNSA. CDR3 region: CASSLGGGLAGEETQYF. In DNA form, the CDR3 reads TGTGCCAGCAGCCTAGGGGGGGGACTAGCGGGAGAAGAGACCCAGTACTTC.

As concerns this clonotype: Germline is not matched at one junction end, which may reflect a read error. The chain couples TRBV27 to TRBJ2-7; 9 bases are shared with TRBD2. Germline CDR1 and CDR2: MNHEY and SMNVEV (reference sequence). The CDR3 totals 16 residues. CDR3 protein: CTSTHPGGTSLHEQYF. In nucleotides, the CDR3 is TGCACCAGCACCCATCCCGGAGGGACTAGCCTTCACGAGCAGTACTTC.

This clonotype came up many times. The V gene is TRBV7-2, the J gene TRBJ2-1; D may be TRBD2 (5 bases). Germline CDR1 and CDR2: SGHTA and FQGNSA. Trimming pared 1 base from V and 2 bases from J, leaving 9 bases between. This CDR3 has 15 amino acids. The CDR3 region has the DNA TGTGCCAGCAGCTTAGGTAGAGGGCCCTACAATGAGCAGTTCTTC. This codes for CASSLGRGPYNEQFF.

V gene TRBV6-5 combines with J gene TRBJ2-1; D may be TRBD1 (6 bases). There are 19 residues in the CDR3. Germline lookup yields CDR1 MNHEY and CDR2 SVGAGI. The V gene lost 1 base and the J gene lost 3 bases, with 22 bases spanning the gap. CDR3 sequence: CASSYLLQGLGPYYNEQFF. The CDR3 region has the DNA TGTGCCAGCAGTTACTTGTTACAGGGCTTGGGACCTTACTACAATGAGCAGTTCTTC.

This clonotype was seen more than once but under ten times. This rearrangement joins TRBV20-1 to TRBJ2-1; no definite D call. The CDR3 extends over 16 amino acids. Looked up from germline, CDR1 is DFQATT and CDR2 is SNEGSKA (reference sequence). Trimming shortened V by 2 bases and J by 2 bases, and 16 bases separated the two germline ends. The CDR3 DNA reads as TGCAGTGCTAGATATCGGAGAGGATCGGCCTACAATGAGCAGTTCTTC. Translating gives CSARYRRGSAYNEQFF.

This clonotype was observed at least ten times. The chain links TRBV29-1 to TRBJ1-2, with D hard to call. Germline V gives CDR1 SQVTM, CDR2 ANQGSEA. V was clipped by 4 bases and J by 8 bases, with 8 bases between them. The CDR3 has 10 amino acids. The CDR3 DNA follows: TGCAGCGTTGGGGATAGCGGCTACACCTTC. It is translated as CSVGDSGYTF.

The rearrangement joins TRBV9 to TRBJ2-1; 12 bases align to TRBD2. In germline, CDR1 is SGDLS, CDR2 YYNGEE. The CDR3 totals 17 residues. The J segment lost 6 bases and the V segment lost 0 bases, leaving 7 bases of the junction unmatched. The CDR3 nucleotides read TGTGCCAGCAGCGTAGCGGTGACTAGCGGGAGATTCAATGAGCAGTTCTTC. Encoded protein: CASSVAVTSGRFNEQFF.

In its sample, this clonotype was seen a few times. This chain links TRBV7-3 with TRBJ2-5; possible D gene TRBD1, 6 bases. This CDR3 is 13 amino acids long. The V end was cut by 4 bases, the J end by 4 bases, with 10 bases between. Germline assignment: CDR1 SGHTA and CDR2 FQGTGA. Written as DNA, the CDR3 is TGTGCCAGCAGCTCCCAGGGGCTAGAGACCCAGTACTTC. This codes for CASSSQGLETQYF.